This TCR beta chain was profiled in a study of radiotherapy plus CTLA-4 blockade in lung cancer. The CDR3 length is 15 residues. In germline, CDR1 is SEHNR, CDR2 FQNEAQ (reference sequence). The germline V and J ends were trimmed by 5 bases and 0 bases, with 10 bases remaining between them. In chemo-refractory metastatic non-small-cell lung cancer, patients got ipilimumab CTLA-4 blockade together with focal radiation. Repertoires were generated with immunoSEQ multiplex PCR, while TCRdb's copy carries only in-frame clones and drops some. The sample records about 84,000 clones, 72% being singletons. The receptor's source is a human donor with non-small cell lung cancer that progressed on radiotherapy plus ipilimumab. This chain connects TRBV7-9 to TRBJ2-2; TRBD1 is a possible D gene (6 bases). Sequences were derived from peripheral blood, sampled from a patient treated with radiotherapy plus ipilimumab. The chain's CDR3 is CASSLGQSNTGELFF. CDR3 DNA: TGTGCCAGCAGCCTCGGACAGTCGAACACCGGGGAGCTGTTTTTT.